Below, one T cell receptor beta chain is given with its context. The entry originates in a study of blood T cell repertoires in COVID-19. About the research overall: Sites across the United States, Italy and Spain contributed samples from acute and convalescent COVID-19.

The participants were between about 18 and 100 years old and came from about two dozen US areas. The V and J ends lost 3 bases and 3 bases, in that order; junction bases with no gene match: 4. The CDR3 totals 16 residues. CDR1 is SGHAT and CDR2 is FQNNGV in the germline V gene. The method was immunoSEQ multiplex PCR; TCRdb's version includes in-frame clones alone and lacks a portion of them. The sample yields around 200,000 clones, approximately 89% seen once. The sample consisted of PBMCs or T cells enriched from blood (not recorded which). This TCR was recovered from a woman aged 40 to 50 with acute COVID-19. The rearrangement uses TRBV11-2 and TRBJ2-3; 12 positions agree with TRBD2. In DNA, the CDR3 is TGTGCCAGCAGCTTTCCGACTAGCGGGAGAACAGATACGCAGTATTTT. This translates into CASSFPTSGRTDTQYF.